The rows below give T cell receptor beta chains drawn from one sample of a study of identical twins. TCRdb used MiXCR to reprocess the 5' RACE reads, holding one entry per CDR3 protein. Seen here are 450,000 or so distinct CDR3 sequences, 15% to 20% observed once, and the top ten hold 12%. Sequenced material: naive T cells sorted from blood. The origin of the receptors is a man aged 45 to 65 in good health. CDR3s include the opening cysteine and the closing phenylalanine or tryptophan. The order of the fields is V gene, CDR3 length, J gene, CDR3 protein.

>TRBV6-5|15|TRBJ1-2
CASSYHPQVNYGYTF
>TRBV7-2|14|TRBJ2-3
CASSLAGVEDTQYF
>TRBV5-5|16|TRBJ2-3
CASSLEGIGGTGTQYF
>TRBV20-1|12|TRBJ1-2
CSANTQNYGYTF
>TRBV9|14|TRBJ1-1
CASSVDRANTEAFF
>TRBV27|14|TRBJ1-6
CASSRSGGNSPLHF
>TRBV7-2|16|TRBJ2-7
CASSLALGPAGGEQYF
>TRBV20-1|14|TRBJ1-2
CSARTELANYGYTF
>TRBV29-1|15|TRBJ1-2
CSVLSAGTGRSGYTF
>TRBV6-2/TRBV6-3|18|TRBJ2-1
CASSFILAGGSSYNEQFF
>TRBV3-1|16|TRBJ2-5
CASSQGVAGPAETQYF
>TRBV12-3/TRBV12-4|16|TRBJ2-7
CASSAGTSGGPYEQYF
>TRBV6-1|15|TRBJ2-7
CASRQGQKSSYEQYF
>TRBV5-1|13|TRBJ1-6
CASSPEQYSPLHF
>TRBV20-1|13|TRBJ1-1
CSALGVLNTEAFF
>TRBV5-5|17|TRBJ2-1
CASSSPPGQGVYNEQFF
>TRBV28|14|TRBJ1-2
CASSSGTGRDGYTF
>TRBV7-2|13|TRBJ2-7
CASSRDSGYEQYF
>TRBV6-5|14|TRBJ1-6
CASSNGQGGSPLHF
>TRBV4-2|15|TRBJ1-4
CASSQDGRVNEKLFF